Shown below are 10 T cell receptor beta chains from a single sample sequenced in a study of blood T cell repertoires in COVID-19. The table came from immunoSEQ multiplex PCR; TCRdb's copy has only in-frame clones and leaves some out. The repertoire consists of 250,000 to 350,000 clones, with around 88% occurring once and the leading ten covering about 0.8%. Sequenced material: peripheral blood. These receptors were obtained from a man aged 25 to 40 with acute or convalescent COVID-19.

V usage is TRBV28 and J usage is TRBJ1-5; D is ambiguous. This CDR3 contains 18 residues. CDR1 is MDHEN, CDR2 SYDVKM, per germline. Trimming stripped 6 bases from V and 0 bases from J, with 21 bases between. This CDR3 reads CASSPPSPPPYSNQPQHF. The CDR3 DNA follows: TGTGCCAGCAGCCCCCCGAGCCCACCCCCTTATAGCAATCAGCCCCAGCATTTT. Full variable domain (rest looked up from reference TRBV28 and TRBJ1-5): DVKVTQSSRYLVKRTGEKVFLECVQDMDHENMFWYRQDPGLGLRLIYFSYDVKMKEKGDIPEGYSVSREKKERFSLILESASTNQTSMYLCASSPPSPPPYSNQPQHFGDGTRLSIL.

This CDR3 reads CASSRLGTAGYTF. The CDR3, as DNA: TGTGCCAGCAGCAGACTCGGGACAGCTGGCTACACCTTC. This rearrangement joins TRBV28 to TRBJ1-2; 7 bases line up with TRBD1. Germline V gene lookup returns CDR1 MDHEN and CDR2 SYDVKM. The CDR3 contains 13 residues. After removal of 6 bases from V and 7 bases from J, the junction contained 8 bases not matched to a gene.

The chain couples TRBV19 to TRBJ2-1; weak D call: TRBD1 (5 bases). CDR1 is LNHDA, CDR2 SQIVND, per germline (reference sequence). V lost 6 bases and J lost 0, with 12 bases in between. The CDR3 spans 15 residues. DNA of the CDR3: TGTGCCAGTAGCGTGGACACGACCTCCTACAATGAGCAGTTCTTC. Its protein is CASSVDTTSYNEQFF.

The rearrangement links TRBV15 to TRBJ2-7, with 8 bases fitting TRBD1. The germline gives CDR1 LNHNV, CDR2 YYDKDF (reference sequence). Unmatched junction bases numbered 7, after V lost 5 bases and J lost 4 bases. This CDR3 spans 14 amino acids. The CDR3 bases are TGTGCCACCAGCTTGCGACAGGGGTTGTACGAGCAGTACTTC. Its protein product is CATSLRQGLYEQYF. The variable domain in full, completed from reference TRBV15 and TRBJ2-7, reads DAMVIQNPRYQVTQFGKPVTLSCSQTLNHNVMYWYQQKSSQAPKLLFHYYDKDFNNEADTPDNFQSRRPNTSFCFLDIRSPGLGDTAMYLCATSLRQGLYEQYFGPGTRLTVT.

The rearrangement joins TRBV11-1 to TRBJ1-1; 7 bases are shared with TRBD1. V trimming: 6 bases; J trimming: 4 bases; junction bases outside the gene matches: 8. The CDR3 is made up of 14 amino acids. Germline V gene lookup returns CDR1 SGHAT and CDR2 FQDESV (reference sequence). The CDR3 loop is CASRQGGQSTEAFF. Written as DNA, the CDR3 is TGTGCCAGCAGGCAAGGGGGACAGAGCACTGAAGCTTTCTTT.

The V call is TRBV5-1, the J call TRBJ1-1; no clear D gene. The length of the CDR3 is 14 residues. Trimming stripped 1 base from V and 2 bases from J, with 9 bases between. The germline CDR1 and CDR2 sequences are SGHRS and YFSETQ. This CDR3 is CASSLRSLNTEAFF. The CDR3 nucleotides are TGCGCCAGCAGCTTGAGAAGTCTAAACACTGAAGCTTTCTTT.

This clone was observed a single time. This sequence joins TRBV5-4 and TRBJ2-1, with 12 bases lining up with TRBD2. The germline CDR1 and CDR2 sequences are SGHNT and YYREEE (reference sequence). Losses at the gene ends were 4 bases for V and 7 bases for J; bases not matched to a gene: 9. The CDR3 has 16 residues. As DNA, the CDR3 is TGTGCCAGCAGCCCTGCTAGCGGGAGGGCGGGGAATGAGCAGTTCTTC. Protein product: CASSPASGRAGNEQFF.

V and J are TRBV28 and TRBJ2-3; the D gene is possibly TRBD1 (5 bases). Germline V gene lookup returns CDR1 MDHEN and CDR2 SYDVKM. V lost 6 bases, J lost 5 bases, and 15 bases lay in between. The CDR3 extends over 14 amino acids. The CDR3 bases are TGTGCCAGCAGCTTCCTTGACAGCCGAGATACGCAGTATTTT. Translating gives CASSFLDSRDTQYF.

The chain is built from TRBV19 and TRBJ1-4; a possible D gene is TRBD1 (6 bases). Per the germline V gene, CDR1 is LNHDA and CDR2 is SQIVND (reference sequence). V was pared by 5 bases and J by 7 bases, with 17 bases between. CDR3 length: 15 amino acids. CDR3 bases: TGTGCCAGTAGTTCCACAGGGAAGGGTGCTGAAAAACTGTTTTTT. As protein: CASSSTGKGAEKLFF.

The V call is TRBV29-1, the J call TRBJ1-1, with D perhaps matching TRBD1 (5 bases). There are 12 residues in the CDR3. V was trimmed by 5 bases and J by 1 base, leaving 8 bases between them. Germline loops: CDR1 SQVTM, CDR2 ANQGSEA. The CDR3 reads CSVSGSNTEAFF. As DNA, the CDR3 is TGCAGCGTTTCAGGGTCGAACACTGAAGCTTTCTTT.